The 27 T cell receptor beta chains reported below all come from one sample, sequenced in a study of blood T cell repertoires in COVID-19. Assay: immunoSEQ multiplex PCR; the TCRdb copy retains only in-frame clones and omits some. The table has 70,000 to 95,000 clones, 88% seen once. What was sequenced was peripheral blood. The receptors stem from a woman of 80 years or more with active COVID-19.

This chain joins TRBV2 and TRBJ2-3; D possibly corresponds to TRBD2 (5 bases). The CDR3 length is 16 residues. Germline assignment: CDR1 SNHLY and CDR2 FYNNEI. With 6 bases removed from V and 1 base from J, the gap between germline ends came to 17 bases. CDR3 sequence (DNA): TGTGCCAGCAGACACATCGGGGTATCAGGCACAGATACGCAGTATTTT. Its translation is CASRHIGVSGTDTQYF.

In its sample, this clone was seen once. CDR3 in amino acids: CASSLWTSGGETQYF. The CDR3 DNA is TGTGCCAGCAGCTTATGGACTAGCGGGGGGGAGACCCAGTACTTC. The chain employs TRBV7-8 and TRBJ2-5; TRBD2 aligns across 14 bases. The CDR3 has 15 residues. The germline V gene encodes CDR1 SGHVS and CDR2 FQNEAQ. The V and J ends lost 2 bases and 5 bases, in that order; junction bases with no gene match: 1.

The rearrangement uses TRBV19 and TRBJ2-7, with D perhaps TRBD2 (6 bases). The V end lost 1 base, the J end lost 5 bases, and 15 bases lay between the germline ends. From germline, CDR1 is LNHDA and CDR2 SQIVND (reference sequence). The CDR3 extends over 15 amino acids. This CDR3 reads CASSIGGTVKDEQYF. Written as DNA, the CDR3 is TGTGCCAGTAGTATAGGCGGGACGGTTAAGGACGAGCAGTACTTC.

This clone was seen more than once but under ten times. The genes are TRBV28 and TRBJ1-5, with TRBD1 matching over 8 bases. The germline CDR1 and CDR2 sequences are MDHEN and SYDVKM. CDR3 length equals 14 residues. The V and J ends lost 4 bases and 4 bases, in that order; junction bases with no gene match: 3. Here the CDR3 DNA reads TGTGCCAGCAGTTCATGGGACAGGAATCAGCCCCAGCATTTT. It translates to CASSSWDRNQPQHF.

The J gene is TRBJ1-2, the V gene TRBV6-4; no reliable D call. This CDR3 contains 16 residues. Trimming removed 0 bases at V and 5 bases at J, with 16 bases between. In germline, CDR1 is MRHNA, CDR2 SNTAGT. CDR3 sequence (DNA): TGTGCCAGCAGTGACTCCCCCTCGGAGGATTCATATGGCTACACCTTC. It translates to CASSDSPSEDSYGYTF.

The rearrangement links TRBV3-1 (or the pseudogene TRBV3-2) to TRBJ2-3; maybe TRBD2 (6 bases). The CDR3 has 14 residues. CDR1 LGHDT and CDR2 YNNKEL come from the germline V gene (reference sequence). V shed 6 bases and J shed 4 bases, with 14 bases lying between them. DNA for the CDR3: TGTGCCAGCAGGCAATCCCTAGCGTCAGATACGCAGTATTTT. Translating it yields CASRQSLASDTQYF.

The rearrangement joins TRBV4-1 to TRBJ2-7, with 9 nucleotides matching TRBD1. Germline V gene sequence: CDR1 MGHRA, CDR2 YSYEKL. This CDR3 spans 17 amino acids. J gave up 3 bases and V 4 bases, and 13 bases lay outside the gene matches. The CDR3 DNA reads as TGCGCCAGCAGCCTAAACGCTCCGGGACAGGGCTTCTACGAGCAGTACTTC. Amino acids: CASSLNAPGQGFYEQYF.

The chain combines TRBV4-2 with TRBJ2-1; 8 bases match TRBD1. This CDR3 is 16 amino acids long. Germline V gene data show CDR1 as LGHNA and CDR2 as YNFKEQ. V was pared by 4 bases and J by 9 bases, with 14 bases of the junction left unmatched. CDR3: CASSPPGQGLKAEQFF. The CDR3 bases are TGTGCCAGCAGCCCCCCTGGACAGGGCCTCAAGGCTGAGCAGTTCTTC.

The chain uses TRBV30 and TRBJ1-4; 9 bases agree with TRBD1. The J segment lost 8 bases and the V segment lost 7 bases, leaving 14 bases of the junction unmatched. This CDR3 region has 15 residues. The germline gives CDR1 GTSNPN, CDR2 SVGIG (reference sequence). The CDR3 DNA is TGTGCCTTCGGACAGGGGTGGCAGGTCTGGGAAAAACTGTTTTTT. It codes for CAFGQGWQVWEKLFF.

This clone was picked up one time. This chain connects TRBV5-4 to TRBJ2-1; D might be TRBD2 (6 bases). CDR3 size: 15 residues. The V gene lost 2 bases and the J gene lost 1 base, with 10 bases spanning the gap. Germline V gene data show CDR1 as SGHNT and CDR2 as YYREEE (reference sequence). The CDR3 here is CASSLTSNSYNEQFF. The CDR3, as DNA: TGTGCCAGCAGCTTAACTAGCAATTCCTACAATGAGCAGTTCTTC.

This clone was seen just once. This sequence joins TRBV7-9 and TRBJ1-6; D perhaps matches TRBD1 (5 bases). V was clipped by 5 bases and J by 2 bases, with 10 bases between them. The CDR3 length is 15 residues. The germline CDR1 and CDR2 sequences are SEHNR and FQNEAQ (reference sequence). Here the CDR3 reads CASSRGPAYNSPLHF. CDR3 DNA: TGTGCCAGCAGCAGGGGCCCGGCCTATAATTCACCCCTCCACTTT. Together with reference TRBV7-9 and TRBJ1-6, the CDR3 gives the full variable domain: DTGVSQNPRHKITKRGQNVTFRCDPISEHNRLYWYRQTLGQGPEFLTYFQNEAQLEKSRLLSDRFSAERPKGSFSTLEIQRTEQGDSAMYLCASSRGPAYNSPLHFGNGTRLTVT.

This chain uses TRBV11-2 with TRBJ2-5; D is unclear. Trimming stripped 4 bases from V and 2 bases from J, with 5 bases between. This CDR3 has 12 amino acids. CDR1 and CDR2 (germline): SGHAT, FQNNGV. The CDR3 is CASSSQQETQYF. The CDR3 region has the DNA TGTGCCAGCAGCTCACAACAAGAGACCCAGTACTTC.

This chain uses TRBV5-4 with TRBJ2-1; 11 nucleotides align to TRBD2. This CDR3 is built from 15 residues. V lost 4 bases to trimming and J lost 5 bases; unmatched junction nucleotides: 5. CDR1 and CDR2 (germline): SGHNT, YYREEE (reference sequence). CDR3 DNA sequence: TGTGCCAGCAGCCAGACTAGCGGGACCCACAATGAGCAGTTCTTC. This sequence encodes CASSQTSGTHNEQFF.

The CDR3 protein is CASSSIAALAKNIQYF. CDR3 bases: TGTGCCAGCAGCTCCATAGCGGCCCTAGCCAAAAACATTCAGTACTTC. The chain links TRBV28 to TRBJ2-4; the D gene is possibly TRBD2 (6 bases). The CDR3 is made up of 16 amino acids. Germline-derived CDR1 and CDR2 are MDHEN and SYDVKM. The V end was cut by 6 bases, the J end by 0 bases, with 15 bases between. The entire variable domain, with the rest obtained from reference TRBV28 and TRBJ2-4, is as follows: DVKVTQSSRYLVKRTGEKVFLECVQDMDHENMFWYRQDPGLGLRLIYFSYDVKMKEKGDIPEGYSVSREKKERFSLILESASTNQTSMYLCASSSIAALAKNIQYFGAGTRLSVL.

The rearrangement links TRBV5-1 to TRBJ2-1; maybe TRBD2 (5 bases). The CDR3 sequence is 14 residues long. The V end lost 4 bases, the J end lost 0 bases, and 8 bases lay between the germline ends. Germline CDR1 SGHRS, CDR2 YFSETQ. The CDR3 DNA reads TGCGCCAGCAGCGGGAGTGTCTCCTACAATGAGCAGTTCTTC. Translated, it gives CASSGSVSYNEQFF.

This clone was detected once. The chain links TRBV3-1 (or the pseudogene TRBV3-2) to TRBJ1-5; TRBD1 aligns across 7 bases. The J segment lost 4 bases and the V segment lost 1 base, leaving 19 bases of the junction unmatched. The CDR3 covers 20 residues. CDR1 is LGHDT, CDR2 YNNKEL, per germline (reference sequence). CDR3 region: CASSQANRDRVRVRNQPQHF. The DNA for the CDR3 is TGTGCCAGCAGCCAAGCCAATCGAGACAGGGTAAGAGTACGGAATCAGCCCCAGCATTTT.

The chain links TRBV25-1 to TRBJ2-3, with a weak D call TRBD2 (6 bases). Between the trimmed V and J ends, which lost 5 bases and 0 bases, there was a span of 18 bases. The V gene's germline CDR1 is MGHDK and CDR2 SYGVNS. The CDR3 covers 17 residues. CDR3 nucleotide sequence: TGTGCCAGCAGTAAACCCACGGGACTTTCTAGCACAGATACGCAGTATTTT. Translated, it gives CASSKPTGLSSTDTQYF.

The chain joins TRBV7-9 to TRBJ2-3, with D tentatively TRBD1 (6 bases). Trimming removed 4 bases from V and 0 bases from J, with 14 bases in between. Germline loops: CDR1 SEHNR, CDR2 FQNEAQ (reference sequence). The CDR3 runs 16 residues. The CDR3 coding sequence is TGTGCCAGCAGCTCCGGGACATCTGCTAGCACAGATACGCAGTATTTT. Its translation is CASSSGTSASTDTQYF.

This clone was recorded only once. This rearrangement joins TRBV19 to TRBJ1-5, with 9 bases fitting TRBD1. CDR1 LNHDA and CDR2 SQIVND come from the germline V gene (reference sequence). The J segment lost 0 bases and the V segment lost 4 bases, leaving 10 bases of the junction unmatched. This CDR3 has 18 amino acids. CDR3 in DNA: TGTGCCAGTAGTAAGGAGGGACAGGGTTTGTCTAGCAATCAGCCCCAGCATTTT. Translation gives CASSKEGQGLSSNQPQHF.

This clone was detected only once. This chain connects TRBV7-6 to TRBJ2-5; weak D call: TRBD1 (6 bases). Trimming removed 2 bases from V and 6 bases from J, with 10 bases in between. The CDR3 contains 13 residues. Germline lookup yields CDR1 SGHVS and CDR2 FNYEAQ. The CDR3 sequence is CASSLNRVKTQYF. CDR3 DNA sequence: TGTGCCAGCAGCTTAAACAGGGTTAAGACCCAGTACTTC.

This sequence joins TRBV10-3 and TRBJ2-1, with D maybe TRBD2 (6 bases). Germline V CDR1 and CDR2: ENHRY, SYGVKD. The length of the CDR3 is 15 residues. V was cut by 3 bases and J by 5 bases, with 14 bases left in between. In DNA, the CDR3 is TGTGCCATCAGTGACCGGAGGGAGCACAACAATGAGCAGTTCTTC. Translating gives CAISDRREHNNEQFF.

CDR3 DNA sequence: TGTGCCAGCTCACTTTCGAGGACTAGCGGAGCACAAGAGACCCAGTACTTC. Its translation: CASSLSRTSGAQETQYF. V and J are TRBV18 and TRBJ2-5, with TRBD2 matching over 10 bases. From germline, CDR1 is KGHSH and CDR2 LQKENI. This CDR3 region has 17 residues. Losses at the gene ends were 4 bases for V and 2 bases for J; bases not matched to a gene: 10.

CDR3 sequence reads: CASSQAGPWYEQYF. CDR3 bases: TGTGCCAGCAGCCAAGCAGGGCCCTGGTACGAGCAGTACTTC. The V gene is TRBV4-2, the J gene TRBJ2-7; tentatively, D is TRBD1 (5 bases). V shed 1 base and J shed 4 bases, with 11 bases lying between them. The CDR3 totals 14 residues. Germline assignment: CDR1 LGHNA and CDR2 YNFKEQ.

The V gene is TRBV9, the J gene TRBJ2-1; 7 bases fit TRBD2. Germline loops: CDR1 SGDLS, CDR2 YYNGEE. The CDR3 spans 14 residues. The ends lost 4 bases at V and 5 bases at J; junction bases unmatched: 6. CDR3 region: CASSISGTNNEQFF. CDR3 DNA: TGTGCCAGCAGCATTTCCGGGACTAACAATGAGCAGTTCTTC. Variable domain in full (rest from reference TRBV9 and TRBJ2-1): DSGVTQTPKHLITATGQRVTLRCSPRSGDLSVYWYQQSLDQGLQFLIQYYNGEERAKGNILERFSAQQFPDLHSELNLSSLELGDSALYFCASSISGTNNEQFFGPGTRLTVL.

The genes are TRBV7-9 and TRBJ2-1, with D perhaps matching TRBD2 (5 bases). The CDR3 spans 16 residues. In germline, CDR1 is SEHNR, CDR2 FQNEAQ (reference sequence). The germline V and J ends were trimmed by 7 bases and 8 bases, with 24 bases remaining between them. For the CDR3, the DNA is TGTGCCAGCACCGGACTCCAAACGACCCATCGGTATGAGCAGTTCTTC. Translation: CASTGLQTTHRYEQFF.

The CDR3 nucleotides are TGTGCCAGCAGCCAAGCAATGGGGGGTAACTATGGCTACACCTTC. Its translation: CASSQAMGGNYGYTF. The chain is built from TRBV3-1 (or the pseudogene TRBV3-2) and TRBJ1-2; possible D gene TRBD1, 5 bases. Germline V gene lookup returns CDR1 LGHDT and CDR2 YNNKEL (reference sequence). The CDR3 sequence is 15 residues long. Trimming removed 1 base at V and 1 base at J, with 10 bases between.

The rearrangement joins TRBV5-1 to TRBJ2-1, with 7 bases that match TRBD1. The CDR3 covers 18 residues. Germline V gene lookup returns CDR1 SGHRS and CDR2 YFSETQ. V lost 3 bases and J lost 4; bases outside the gene matches: 16. The CDR3 region is CASSSRKAGGSGYNEQFF. CDR3 sequence (DNA): TGCGCCAGCAGCTCCAGAAAAGCAGGGGGATCGGGGTACAATGAGCAGTTCTTC.